Given below is one T cell receptor beta chain in context. No antigen is known for it. Each of the donors was a healthy bone marrow donor. This sample stems from a study of cytomegalovirus exposure and HLA in healthy donors. Study-wide results and limits: Sequence variants that were highly shared formed a cluster that was likely a sequencing artifact. Reportedly, fewer N-insertions than the roughly 700-donor mean appeared in an Asian-associated ancestry cluster in a later analysis.

This CDR3 spans 15 amino acids. Germline CDR1 is ENHRY and CDR2 is SYGVKD. V lost 4 bases and J lost 0, with 11 bases in between. PCR employed 60 Vbeta and 13 Jbeta primers. The assay was immunoSEQ multiplex PCR, and TCRdb's table has in-frame clones only and misses some. The sample consists of roughly 86,000 clones, around 66% of them appearing once. The sample comprised PBMCs. The clonotype comes from a man aged 25-45 years in good health and CMV-seronegative. V and J are TRBV10-3 and TRBJ2-3, with D possibly being TRBD1 (5 bases). CDR3 DNA sequence: TGTGCCATCAGTGGCCGGACATCTAGCACAGATACGCAGTATTTT. Its protein is CAISGRTSSTDTQYF.